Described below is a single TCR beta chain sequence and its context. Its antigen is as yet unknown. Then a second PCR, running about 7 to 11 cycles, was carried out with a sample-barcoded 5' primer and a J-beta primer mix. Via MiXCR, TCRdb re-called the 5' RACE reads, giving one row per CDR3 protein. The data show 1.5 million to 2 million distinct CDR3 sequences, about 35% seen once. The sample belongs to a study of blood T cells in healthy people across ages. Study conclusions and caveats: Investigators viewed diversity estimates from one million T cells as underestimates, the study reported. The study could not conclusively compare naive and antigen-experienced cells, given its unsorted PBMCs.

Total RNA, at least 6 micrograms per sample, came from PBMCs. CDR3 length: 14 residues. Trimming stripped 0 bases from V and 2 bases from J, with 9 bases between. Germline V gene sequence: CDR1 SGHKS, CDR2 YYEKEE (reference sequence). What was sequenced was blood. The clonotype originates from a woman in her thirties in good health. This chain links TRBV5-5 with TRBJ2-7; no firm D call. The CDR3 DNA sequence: TGTGCCAGCAGCTTGGACACCTTTCCCTACGAGCAGTACTTC. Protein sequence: CASSLDTFPYEQYF.